Described below is a single T cell receptor (beta chain) sequence and its context. In this sample, this clonotype turned up many times. Its antigen is currently not known. Per-base qualities were not stored, and no clone one base away is much larger. TCR cDNA was synthesized by 5'RACE template switching, through which a universal primer site and unique molecular identifiers were introduced. cDNA synthesis was primed from both the TCR alpha and TCR beta constant segments. Library amplification involved two PCR steps, and the second step added sample barcodes and sequencing adapters. Sequencing of libraries was performed on Illumina HiSeq 2500 (2x100 bp) or NovaSeq (2x150 bp). The published analysis was carried out like this. Reads were demultiplexed and collapsed into UMI consensus sequences with MIGEC, and V(D)J alignment was performed with MiXCR. Vaccine-responding clonotypes were defined with edgeR using replicate PBMC samples, requiring FDR below 0.01 and a log2 fold change above 5 up to day 15. Each bulk clonotype received a CD4 or CD8 identity based on whether the sequenced CD4 or CD8 repertoire contained that clonotype at higher abundance. In TCRdb, the public reads were trimmed at Q25 with fastp and aligned with MiXCR, with productive beta chains retained. One record per CDR3 amino acid sequence lists the most common genes and DNA. TCRdb's processing, not the authors' own work, is the source of the V and J calls. Here the sample has roughly 140,000 distinct CDR3 sequences; around 7.7% occur a single time. Approximately 0.78% of the sample rests with the top ten.

This entry belongs to a study of T cells after yellow fever vaccination (dated by TCRdb to between 2019 and 2020). About the investigation overall: The SMART-Seq v4 Ultra Low Input RNA kit was used to prepare libraries from fractions with low cell numbers. To follow T-cell clones before and after both primary and booster YFV17D yellow fever vaccination, bulk TCR alpha and beta repertoires underwent longitudinal sequencing. Two healthy male donors made up the cohort, one aged 18 to 29 years and the other aged 30 to 40 years. Blood was drawn at multiple timepoints before and after primary and secondary immunization, with bulk PBMC replicates and cell subsets isolated. The paper as a whole reports these results and caveats: A small fraction of clonotypes appeared in both the CD4 and CD8 compartments, likely as a result of convergent recombination. Computational filtering was needed because FACS-sorted repertoires could contain abundant contaminating clonotypes from the bulk population. After the booster, most clones that had expanded after primary vaccination were detected again (roughly 95% of CD4 and roughly nine tenths of CD8), suggesting broad maintenance of memory. Because the study included only two donors, the extent to which the findings can be generalized is limited. Compared with the primary T-cell response, the secondary T-cell response was faster but weaker, reaching its peak on day 5 rather than on day 15.

The treatment or condition label, as the study defines it: live attenuated yellow fever vaccine strain. A standard Ficoll-Paque protocol was used to isolate PBMCs from peripheral blood. Dynabeads CD4 and CD8 positive selection kits were used to isolate CD4 and CD8 T-cell fractions. RNA was extracted with TriZol from bulk PBMCs, CD4 and CD8 fractions, and dextramer-positive and dextramer-negative fractions. Including cysteine and phenylalanine, the CDR3 has 15 amino acids. Of the read, only the CDR3 DNA is kept; its 45 bases are in frame from base 1. CDR1 and CDR2 are drawn from the germline V gene (reference sequence): LGHDT, YNNKEL. V sheds 3 bases and J sheds 4 bases, leaving 13 bases between their ends.

The TCR originated in a man aged 25 to 45 who received the YFV17D yellow fever vaccine. Here the chain combines TRBV3-1 and TRBJ2-1; the D gene cannot be named for sure. The source material was CD4+ T cells sorted from PBMCs, sampled 5 days after the yellow fever booster vaccination. This receptor carries the CDR3 CASSQSGRIYNEQFF. The DNA reads as follows: TGTGCCAGCAGCCAGTCTGGACGAATTTACAATGAGCAGTTCTTC.